The 9 T cell receptor beta chains in this list originate from one sample, sequenced in a study of cytomegalovirus exposure and HLA in healthy donors. The PCR had 60 Vbeta and 13 Jbeta primers. Libraries were prepared by immunoSEQ multiplex PCR; TCRdb keeps only in-frame clonotypes and omits some of them. The sample shows 150,000 to 160,000 clones, about 88% of them seen only once. Sequencing was performed on PBMCs. These receptor sequences come from a woman between 18 and 29 years old in good health and CMV-seronegative.

This chain links TRBV30 with TRBJ2-5; 9 nucleotides match TRBD1. With 4 bases clipped from V and 4 bases from J, the junction kept 10 bases outside the gene matches. CDR1 and CDR2 from the germline V gene are GTSNPN and SVGIG (reference sequence). The CDR3 sequence is 15 residues long. This CDR3 is CAWNSGDREGETQYF. The CDR3, as DNA: TGTGCCTGGAATTCTGGGGACAGGGAGGGAGAGACCCAGTACTTC.

The chain employs TRBV4-2 and TRBJ2-1; TRBD2 aligns across 14 bases. Germline V gene data show CDR1 as LGHNA and CDR2 as YNFKEQ. The CDR3 contains 20 residues. The junction had 15 bases not matched to a gene; V was cut back by 0 bases and J by 8 bases. CDR3 amino acids: CASSQDEGLGLAGGIDEQFF. CDR3 sequence (DNA): TGTGCCAGCAGCCAAGATGAAGGTTTAGGACTAGCGGGAGGAATAGATGAGCAGTTCTTC.

About this clone itself: The junction and the germline gene differ at one end; a read error may be behind it. The J gene is TRBJ2-2, the V gene TRBV7-7, with 7 bases matching TRBD1. Germline CDR1 is SSHAT and CDR2 is FNYEAQ (reference sequence). The CDR3 covers 16 residues. The CDR3 protein is CASSPAGGRNTGELFF. CDR3 nucleotide sequence: TGTGCTAGCAGCCCAGCAGGGGGACGGAACACCGGGGAGCTGTTTTTT.

The rearrangement uses TRBV5-4 and TRBJ2-7; TRBD1 agrees at 10 bases. Germline assignment: CDR1 SGHNT and CDR2 YYREEE (reference sequence). The CDR3 is 14 residues long. V shed 5 bases and J 2 bases; nucleotides not matched to a gene: 4. CDR3 region: CASRTDRGPYEQYF. Written as DNA, the CDR3 is TGTGCCAGCAGAACAGACAGGGGGCCCTACGAGCAGTACTTC.

The V gene is TRBV30, the J gene TRBJ2-1; 8 bases agree with TRBD1. CDR1 GTSNPN and CDR2 SVGIG come from the germline V gene (reference sequence). V lost 0 bases, J lost 6 bases, and 4 bases stayed unmatched. The CDR3 loop spans 14 amino acids. DNA of the CDR3: TGTGCCTGGAGTGTTGGACAGGGTACCAATGAGCAGTTCTTC. Protein product: CAWSVGQGTNEQFF.

This clone was counted between two and nine times. The chain has TRBV5-4 and TRBJ2-7, with 9 bases lining up with TRBD1. J gave up 12 bases and V 0 bases, and 7 bases lay outside the gene matches. This CDR3 has 13 amino acids. CDR1 SGHNT and CDR2 YYREEE come from the germline V gene (reference sequence). In DNA form, the CDR3 reads TGTGCCAGCAGCTTGGCTGGACAGGGGTCCAGGTACTTC. Residues: CASSLAGQGSRYF. Based on the CDR3 plus reference TRBV5-4 and TRBJ2-7, the full variable domain is ETGVTQSPTHLIKTRGQQVTLRCSSQSGHNTVSWYQQALGQGPQFIFQYYREEENGRGNFPPRFSGLQFPNYSSELNVNALELDDSALYLCASSLAGQGSRYFGPGTRLTVT.

This chain's CDR3 is CASSFLVETAYGYTF. CDR3 bases: TGTGCCAGCAGCTTCCTTGTCGAGACAGCTTATGGCTACACCTTC. The rearrangement links TRBV5-4 to TRBJ1-2, with D perhaps matching TRBD1 (5 bases). V lost 2 bases and J lost 5, with 16 bases in between. The germline gives CDR1 SGHNT, CDR2 YYREEE (reference sequence). The CDR3 extends over 15 amino acids.

Details on this clone: One end of the junction does not line up with germline, which may come from a read error. The CDR3: CARSSVPLGHPF. The DNA for the CDR3 is TGTGCCAGAAGCTCGGTCCCCTTGGGCCATCCCTTC. The gene calls are TRBV5-3 and TRBJ1-2, with D unresolved. TRBV5-3 belongs to the ORF category, with a function that is uncertain. CDR3 size: 12 residues.

CDR3 region: CASSLAGWRNTIYF. CDR3 DNA: TGTGCCAGCAGCTTGGCAGGGTGGCGAAACACCATATATTTT. This sequence joins TRBV7-2 and TRBJ1-3, with D possibly matching TRBD1 (5 bases). Germline V lookup: CDR1 SGHTA, CDR2 FQGNSA. This CDR3 is 14 amino acids long. Trimming left V 3 bases short and J 5 bases short, with 11 bases between.